Listed here are 6 T cell receptor beta chains from one sample, sequenced in a study of Graves' ophthalmopathy and Graves' hyperthyroidism. The authors amplified TCR beta CDR3 regions, and they did so from RNA transcripts for repertoire sequencing. First-round RT-PCR relied on HTBI primers, and a second-round multiplex PCR came next. One entry per CDR3 protein, called by TCRdb with MiXCR from the multiplex PCR reads. The repertoire consists of some 1.1 million distinct CDR3 sequences, with about two fifths occurring once and the leading ten covering 11%. The sequencing input was peripheral blood or thyroid tissue (not recorded which). Receptors were obtained from an adult man with Graves' hyperthyroidism.

This clonotype was seen many times. This chain's CDR3 is CASSTSRNQETQYF. The CDR3, as DNA: TGTGCCAGCAGCACTTCCAGGAACCAAGAGACCCAGTACTTC. The gene calls are TRBV7-7 and TRBJ2-5; D is unclear. The CDR3 has 14 residues. Trimming removed 5 bases at V and 0 bases at J, with 10 bases between. The germline V gene encodes CDR1 SSHAT and CDR2 FNYEAQ (reference sequence).

In this sample, this clonotype turned up a few times. The chain employs TRBV29-1 and TRBJ1-2; TRBD1 is a possible D gene (6 bases). The germline gives CDR1 SQVTM, CDR2 ANQGSEA. This CDR3 contains 15 residues. With 8 bases removed from V and 4 bases from J, the gap between germline ends came to 23 bases. The chain's CDR3 is CSLAGGGGAVYGYTF. The CDR3 DNA reads as TGCAGCTTAGCGGGAGGGGGGGGCGCTGTCTATGGCTACACCTTC.

The chain couples TRBV5-4 to TRBJ1-5; 9 bases fit TRBD1. V lost 0 bases to trimming and J lost 6 bases; unmatched junction nucleotides: 4. Germline assignment: CDR1 SGHNT and CDR2 YYREEE (reference sequence). The CDR3 contains 15 residues. DNA of the CDR3: TGTGCCAGCAGCTTGGATCCGGGACAGGGTCAGCCCCAGCATTTT. Translation gives CASSLDPGQGQPQHF.

Ten or more counts support this clonotype. This sequence joins TRBV20-1 and TRBJ2-5; a possible D gene is TRBD2 (5 bases). The length of the CDR3 is 13 residues. Germline V CDR1 and CDR2: DFQATT, SNEGSKA (reference sequence). V was pared by 6 bases and J by 0 bases, with 11 bases between. CDR3 bases: TGCAGTGCCATGGACGGGAACCAAGAGACCCAGTACTTC. This encodes CSAMDGNQETQYF.

The chain joins TRBV20-1 to TRBJ1-5; 11 bases map to TRBD1. In germline, CDR1 is DFQATT, CDR2 SNEGSKA (reference sequence). The J segment lost 6 bases and the V segment lost 5 bases, leaving 3 bases of the junction unmatched. The CDR3 has 13 residues. The CDR3 DNA sequence: TGCAGTGCTTGGGACAGGGGGGCTCAGCCCCAGCATTTT. Translation: CSAWDRGAQPQHF.

CDR3 sequence: CSRQGFNYGYTF. The CDR3, as DNA: TGCAGCAGACAGGGCTTCAACTATGGCTACACCTTC. The chain couples TRBV29-1 to TRBJ1-2; 7 nucleotides line up with TRBD1. Per the germline V gene, CDR1 is SQVTM and CDR2 is ANQGSEA. The CDR3 has 12 amino acids. V lost 8 bases and J lost 2; bases outside the gene matches: 5.